The 7 T cell receptor beta chains listed next were all sequenced from one sample in a study of OX40 agonist ivuxolimab in advanced cancers. Profiling relied on immunoSEQ multiplex PCR, and the TCRdb table lists in-frame clones only, not all of them. The table has 90,000 or so clones, more than 75% seen once. Sequencing was performed on CD4+ or CD8+ T cells sorted from blood, taken in a trial of the OX40 agonist ivuxolimab. The receptors originated from an adult with an advanced solid tumor such as melanoma, head and neck, liver or kidney cancer.

The chain employs TRBV5-6 and TRBJ2-5; 14 nucleotides line up with TRBD2. The CDR3 has 17 amino acids. V gave up 4 bases and J gave up 4 bases; unmatched junction bases: 9. CDR1 and CDR2 from the germline V gene are SGHDT and YYEEEE. This chain's CDR3 is CASSDGTSGGRRETQYF. CDR3 DNA: TGTGCCAGCAGCGACGGGACTAGCGGGGGTCGGAGAGAGACCCAGTACTTC.

The chain uses TRBV5-4 and TRBJ1-3; D ambiguous. The V end was cut by 1 base, the J end by 0 bases, with 5 bases between. Germline CDR1 is SGHNT and CDR2 is YYREEE (reference sequence). The length of the CDR3 is 14 residues. As DNA, the CDR3 is TGTGCCAGCAGCTTGCCGTCCTCTGGAAACACCATATATTTT. Protein: CASSLPSSGNTIYF. The full variable domain, completed using reference TRBV5-4 and TRBJ1-3, is ETGVTQSPTHLIKTRGQQVTLRCSSQSGHNTVSWYQQALGQGPQFIFQYYREEENGRGNFPPRFSGLQFPNYSSELNVNALELDDSALYLCASSLPSSGNTIYFGEGSWLTVV.

V and J are TRBV25-1 and TRBJ1-1; D unresolved. This CDR3 has 15 amino acids. V shed 4 bases and J shed 4 bases, with 16 bases lying between them. Germline V gene lookup returns CDR1 MGHDK and CDR2 SYGVNS. The CDR3 coding sequence is TGTGCCAGCAGTGGAACAAGGGAGGCTGGCACTGAAGCTTTCTTT. Its translation: CASSGTREAGTEAFF.

V usage is TRBV7-2 and J usage is TRBJ2-7, with 15 bases identical to TRBD2. The J segment lost 1 base and the V segment lost 5 bases, leaving 3 bases of the junction unmatched. The V gene's germline CDR1 is SGHTA and CDR2 FQGNSA. The CDR3 is 16 residues long. CDR3 in DNA: TGTGCCAGCAGCCGGACTAGCGGGGGGGCTTCCTACGAGCAGTACTTC. Encoded protein: CASSRTSGGASYEQYF.

The V gene is TRBV19, the J gene TRBJ2-2; TRBD1 might be the D (6 bases). There are 14 residues in the CDR3. Trimming cost V 5 bases and J 7 bases, with 14 bases left between them. Germline lookup yields CDR1 LNHDA and CDR2 SQIVND (reference sequence). CDR3 in amino acids: CASSSDRTVGELFF. The CDR3, as DNA: TGTGCCAGTAGTTCGGACAGAACGGTCGGGGAGCTGTTTTTT.

V is TRBV9 and J is TRBJ2-5; 7 bases match TRBD2. CDR1 is SGDLS, CDR2 YYNGEE, per germline. The CDR3 consists of 17 residues. Trimming removed 3 bases from V and 2 bases from J; junction bases left unmatched: 13. The CDR3 loop reads CASSAGPQRGAQETQYF. DNA of the CDR3: TGTGCCAGCAGCGCCGGGCCTCAGCGGGGCGCACAAGAGACCCAGTACTTC.

This rearrangement joins TRBV4-2 to TRBJ1-4; D perhaps matches TRBD1 (5 bases). The CDR3 has 18 amino acids. V was clipped by 0 bases and J by 8 bases, with 22 bases between them. Germline V gene lookup returns CDR1 LGHNA and CDR2 YNFKEQ. CDR3 coding DNA: TGTGCCAGCAGCCAAGATCGGGGAGCGGGACCCGCCGAAGAAAAACTGTTTTTT. This encodes CASSQDRGAGPAEEKLFF.